This T cell receptor beta chain was sequenced for a study of CD8 T cells in ankylosing spondylitis. Study conclusions and caveats: There was a TCR beta motif, made of several highly homologous variants, that appeared characteristic of ankylosing spondylitis blood.

The ends were cut back, 11 bases at V and 4 bases at J, with 15 bases in the middle. This CDR3 is built from 12 residues. CDR1 is ENHRY, CDR2 SYGVKD, per germline. This clonotype was detected only a few times. The antigen remains unidentified. MiXCR was run by TCRdb on the 5' RACE reads, yielding one entry per CDR3 protein. In the table there are over 700,000 distinct CDR3 sequences, under 20% of which are singletons. The rearrangement links TRBV10-3 to TRBJ2-7; D may be TRBD1 or TRBD2 (5 bases each). The source of this sequence is a male donor with ankylosing spondylitis. Material for sequencing was blood, either unsorted or a sorted T cell fraction (not recorded which). The CDR3 region is CASQGEGYEQYF. CDR3 sequence (DNA): TGTGCCTCCCAAGGAGAGGGGTACGAGCAGTACTTC.